Below, 21 T cell receptor beta chains from the same sample are listed, as sequenced in a study of blood T cell repertoires in COVID-19. Assay used: immunoSEQ multiplex PCR; TCRdb lists only in-frame clones, some missing. The sample shows around 45,000 clones, around 80% of them seen only once. The specimen was peripheral blood. These TCRs come from an elderly man in a cohort sampled during active COVID-19.

The rearrangement joins TRBV5-1 to TRBJ1-4, with 10 bases fitting TRBD1. Germline V gene data show CDR1 as SGHRS and CDR2 as YFSETQ. With V trimmed by 4 bases and J by 5 bases, 2 bases remained unmatched. CDR3 size: 14 residues. The CDR3 loop is CASSQGQGNEKLFF. Written as DNA, the CDR3 is TGCGCCAGCAGCCAGGGACAGGGGAATGAAAAACTGTTTTTT.

This chain joins TRBV7-9 and TRBJ1-4; TRBD1 matches 7 bases. Germline CDR1 is SEHNR and CDR2 is FQNEAQ (reference sequence). Germline trimming cut 1 base from V and 6 bases from J; bases unmatched to any gene: 5. The CDR3 runs 15 residues. The CDR3 region is CASSLGRDSYEKLFF. The DNA for the CDR3 is TGTGCCAGCAGCTTAGGTCGGGACAGCTATGAAAAACTGTTTTTT.

This chain connects TRBV9 to TRBJ2-7; 8 nucleotides line up with TRBD2. Germline-derived CDR1 and CDR2 are SGDLS and YYNGEE. Trimming at V came to 4 bases and at J to 0 bases, leaving 6 bases not matched to a gene. CDR3 length: 15 amino acids. As DNA, the CDR3 is TGTGCCAGCAGCCCCGGGGGGGGGCTCTCCTACGAGCAGTACTTC. This encodes CASSPGGGLSYEQYF.

This clone occurred once. The chain uses TRBV2 and TRBJ2-2; possibly TRBD2 for D (5 bases). The CDR3 extends over 12 amino acids. Trimming stripped 6 bases from V and 7 bases from J, with 9 bases between. CDR1 SNHLY and CDR2 FYNNEI come from the germline V gene. The CDR3 region has the DNA TGTGCCAGCAGCCCTGGAGGCGGGGAGCTGTTTTTT. Its translation: CASSPGGGELFF.

The chain has TRBV18 and TRBJ2-2, with D perhaps TRBD2 (5 bases). Trimming stripped 2 bases from V and 10 bases from J, with 14 bases between. The germline CDR1 and CDR2 sequences are KGHSH and LQKENI. The CDR3 covers 14 residues. CDR3 loop: CASSPGQDFMELFF. Here the CDR3 DNA reads TGTGCCAGCTCACCAGGGCAGGACTTTATGGAGCTGTTTTTT.

The chain links TRBV12-5 to TRBJ1-3; tentatively, D is TRBD1 (5 bases). The V gene's germline CDR1 is LGHNT and CDR2 FRNRAP. The CDR3 length is 14 residues. V was clipped by 6 bases and J by 0 bases, with 9 bases between them. CDR3 amino acids: CASGGGISGNTIYF. CDR3 nucleotides: TGTGCTAGTGGGGGGGGGATCTCTGGAAACACCATATATTTT.

The rearrangement uses TRBV7-9 and TRBJ2-1, with TRBD2 identical over 11 bases. V shed 5 bases, J shed 3 bases, and the junction held 3 bases outside the gene matches. There are 15 residues in the CDR3. CDR1 is SEHNR, CDR2 FQNEAQ, per germline (reference sequence). CDR3 amino acids: CASSLGTSGYNEQFF. The CDR3 bases are TGTGCCAGCAGCCTTGGGACTAGCGGCTACAATGAGCAGTTCTTC.

This chain connects TRBV27 to TRBJ2-2, with D tentatively TRBD1 (6 bases). V was shortened by 6 bases and J by 6 bases, with 8 bases between the two germline ends. Germline CDR1 reads MNHEY; CDR2 reads SMNVEV (reference sequence). The CDR3 loop spans 12 amino acids. CDR3 DNA sequence: TGTGCCAGCAGCAGGGGTTCCGGGGAGCTGTTTTTT. Residues: CASSRGSGELFF.

The chain couples TRBV3-1 (or the pseudogene TRBV3-2) to TRBJ2-7; D is unresolved. Germline V gives CDR1 LGHDT, CDR2 YNNKEL (reference sequence). The CDR3 runs 13 residues. V lost 1 base and J lost 5, with 9 bases in between. CDR3 sequence: CASSQGLGDEQYF. The DNA of the CDR3 is TGTGCCAGCAGCCAAGGGCTAGGCGACGAGCAGTACTTC.

This chain uses TRBV11-2 with TRBJ1-1; a possible D gene is TRBD1 (5 bases). V was cut by 2 bases and J by 5 bases, with 12 bases left in between. Germline CDR1 reads SGHAT; CDR2 reads FQNNGV. This CDR3 comprises 14 residues. This CDR3 reads CASSLNRGGTEAFF. CDR3 nucleotide sequence: TGTGCCAGCAGCTTAAATAGGGGCGGAACTGAAGCTTTCTTT.

The rearrangement uses TRBV7-2 and TRBJ1-2; 7 nucleotides align to TRBD1. J lost 0 bases, V lost 1 base, and 2 bases had no gene match. Germline loops: CDR1 SGHTA, CDR2 FQGNSA. The CDR3 length is 15 residues. The CDR3 here is CASSLVGGSNYGYTF. CDR3 nucleotides: TGTGCCAGCAGCTTAGTAGGGGGCTCTAACTATGGCTACACCTTC.

This clone appeared once. V gene TRBV7-9 combines with J gene TRBJ1-6, with no clear D. The CDR3 length is 15 residues. Trimming removed 1 base at V and 10 bases at J, with 14 bases between. Germline lookup yields CDR1 SEHNR and CDR2 FQNEAQ (reference sequence). The DNA for the CDR3 is TGTGCCAGCAGCTTAGATAGCGGCAGGTCCTCACCCCTCCACTTT. Translating it yields CASSLDSGRSSPLHF.

V is TRBV6-2 or TRBV6-3 and J is TRBJ1-1; TRBD1 aligns across 10 bases. After removal of 0 bases from V and 1 base from J, the junction contained 5 bases not matched to a gene. The CDR3 sequence is 17 residues long. Germline V gene data show CDR1 as MNHEY and CDR2 as SVGEGT. CDR3 nucleotides: TGTGCCAGCAGTTACTCGTGGACAGGGGGTCGGAACACTGAAGCTTTCTTT. The encoded protein is CASSYSWTGGRNTEAFF.

This chain links TRBV6-5 with TRBJ1-1; no clear D gene. V lost 0 bases, J lost 7 bases, and 18 bases lay in between. Germline V CDR1 and CDR2: MNHEY, SVGAGI. CDR3 length: 16 residues. The CDR3 DNA is TGTGCCAGCAGTTACTCGAGGGCCACTACCGGTCATGAAGCTTTCTTT. Its protein product is CASSYSRATTGHEAFF.

The table lists this clone with a count of one. The V and J genes are TRBV5-6 and TRBJ1-6; D is ambiguous. V was clipped by 4 bases and J by 11 bases, with 19 bases between them. CDR1 SGHDT and CDR2 YYEEEE come from the germline V gene. This CDR3 spans 15 amino acids. The CDR3 loop reads CASSPGISRFAPLHF. In nucleotides, the CDR3 is TGTGCCAGCAGCCCCGGGATCAGCCGCTTTGCACCCCTCCACTTT.

The chain employs TRBV29-1 and TRBJ1-1; D is uncertain. Germline V gene sequence: CDR1 SQVTM, CDR2 ANQGSEA. The CDR3 covers 12 residues. The germline V and J ends were trimmed by 7 bases and 1 base, with 10 bases remaining between them. CDR3 nucleotides: TGCAGCGCAGTACTAGAGAACACTGAAGCTTTCTTT. It codes for CSAVLENTEAFF.

The chain carries TRBV19 and TRBJ2-1; D not certain. The CDR3 runs to 15 residues. Trimming removed 3 bases from V and 4 bases from J, with 13 bases in between. CDR1 and CDR2 from the germline V gene are LNHDA and SQIVND (reference sequence). This chain's CDR3 is CASSISRWVYNEQFF. As DNA, the CDR3 is TGTGCCAGTAGTATTTCTAGGTGGGTATACAATGAGCAGTTCTTC.

This clone was seen a single time. An end of the junction differs from the germline gene, which may be a read error. The rearrangement uses TRBV12-3 or TRBV12-4 and TRBJ2-3, with 9 bases lining up with TRBD2. This CDR3 region has 12 residues. CDR3 amino acids: CAGGTSRDTQYF. In DNA, the CDR3 is TGTGCCGGCGGGACTAGCAGAGATACGCAGTATTTT.

The V and J genes are TRBV2 and TRBJ1-5; perhaps TRBD1 as D (5 bases). This CDR3 spans 15 amino acids. The germline V gene encodes CDR1 SNHLY and CDR2 FYNNEI. Trimming removed 3 bases from V and 3 bases from J, with 12 bases in between. The CDR3 protein is CASSDLGGYNQPQHF. CDR3 in DNA: TGTGCCAGCAGTGACCTGGGGGGTTACAATCAGCCCCAGCATTTT.

The V and J genes are TRBV28 and TRBJ2-7; 8 positions agree with TRBD1. Looked up from germline, CDR1 is MDHEN and CDR2 is SYDVKM. This CDR3 spans 14 amino acids. J lost 5 bases, V lost 6 bases, and 9 bases had no gene match. The CDR3 nucleotides are TGTGCCAGCAGCACGCAGGGGGCCCTGGACGAGCAGTACTTC. Protein sequence: CASSTQGALDEQYF.

J is TRBJ2-7 and V is TRBV5-4, with 9 bases aligning to TRBD1. The CDR3 contains 15 residues. Per germline, CDR1 SGHNT and CDR2 YYREEE (reference sequence). The trim removed 4 bases at V and 5 bases at J, leaving 10 bases unmatched. The DNA of the CDR3 is TGTGCCAGCAGCCGATCCCGGGACAGGGACGACGAGCAGTACTTC. It specifies CASSRSRDRDDEQYF.